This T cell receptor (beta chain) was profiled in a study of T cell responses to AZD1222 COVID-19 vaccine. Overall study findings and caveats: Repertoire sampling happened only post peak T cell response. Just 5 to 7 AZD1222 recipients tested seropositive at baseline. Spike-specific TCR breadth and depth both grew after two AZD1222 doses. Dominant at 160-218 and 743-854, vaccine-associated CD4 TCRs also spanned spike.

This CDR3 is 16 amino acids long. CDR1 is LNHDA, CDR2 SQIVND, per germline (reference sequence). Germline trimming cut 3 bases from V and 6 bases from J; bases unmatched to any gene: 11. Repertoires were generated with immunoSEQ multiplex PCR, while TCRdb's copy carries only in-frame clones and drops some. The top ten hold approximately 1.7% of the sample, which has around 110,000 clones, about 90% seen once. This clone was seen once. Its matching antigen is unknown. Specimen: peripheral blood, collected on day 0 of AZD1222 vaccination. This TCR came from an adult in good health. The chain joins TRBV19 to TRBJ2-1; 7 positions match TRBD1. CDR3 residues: CASSIWDQGDLNEQFF. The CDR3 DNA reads TGTGCCAGTAGTATTTGGGATCAGGGGGATCTCAATGAGCAGTTCTTC. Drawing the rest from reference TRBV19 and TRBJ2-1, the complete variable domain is DGGITQSPKYLFRKEGQNVTLSCEQNLNHDAMYWYRQDPGQGLRLIYYSQIVNDFQKGDIAEGYSVSREKKESFPLTVTSAQKNPTAFYLCASSIWDQGDLNEQFFGPGTRLTVL.